This T cell receptor beta chain derives from a study of cytomegalovirus exposure and HLA in healthy donors. Study-level information: Within the Caucasian-associated ancestry cluster were around four fifths of the approximately 370 genotyped donors.

A multiplex PCR was run with 60 Vbeta primers and 13 Jbeta primers. TCRdb's copy holds only in-frame clones and misses some; the assay was immunoSEQ multiplex PCR. The table lists 150,000 to 200,000 clones, 80% of them singletons. The junction had 6 bases not matched to a gene; V was cut back by 5 bases and J by 4 bases. The CDR3 totals 13 residues. Germline V CDR1 and CDR2: GTSNPN, SVGIG (reference sequence). The study, taken as a whole, reports: HLA alleles were associated with 15,000 to 20,000 TCR beta sequences in a later analysis at 0.05 false discovery rate. The majority of CMV-associated TCR beta chains were reported as apparently HLA-restricted in a later analysis.

Turning to this clone: The antigen remains undetermined.

The donors (healthy individuals) were bone marrow donors. V usage is TRBV30 and J usage is TRBJ1-2, with 8 bases identical to TRBD1. The sequence was obtained from a man younger than 40 in good health and CMV-seropositive. Sequencing input: PBMCs. Here the CDR3 DNA reads TGTGCCTGGCGACTCACAGGGGGCTATGGCTACACCTTC. Translation: CAWRLTGGYGYTF.